The TCR beta chain described here comes from a study of T-cell reconstitution after alpha-beta-depleted transplantation in children. Findings and caveats of the study: There were reportedly several hundred expanded graft clones from which alpha-beta T cells came about two months after transplant. Some patients showed high day-60 TCRbeta diversity, which derived from surviving recipient T cells and thymic progenitors. T-cell numbers and diversity, one year after transplant, stemmed largely from T cells that were newly produced.

CDR1 is SGHDT, CDR2 YYEEEE, per germline. The CDR3 runs to 14 residues. V was pared by 1 base and J by 3 bases, with 11 bases between. This sample's TCRbeta library carried unique molecular identifier barcodes. TCRdb reprocessed the PCR reads with MiXCR, giving one entry per CDR3 protein. Of about 200,000 distinct CDR3 sequences in the sample, approximately 7% are singletons; the top ten hold about 5.9%. Of note for this clonotype: Antigen specificity is unknown.

This receptor was identified in a boy aged 2 to 9 with acute lymphoblastic leukemia, due to receive a stem cell transplant. J is TRBJ2-7 and V is TRBV5-6; D possibly uses TRBD1 or TRBD2 (6 bases each). Sequencing used PBMCs, obtained before TCRalphabeta/CD19-depleted stem cell transplant. For the CDR3, the DNA is TGTGCCAGCAGCTTGACAAGGGGGGACTACGAGCAGTACTTC. Translating it yields CASSLTRGDYEQYF.